This TCR beta chain was obtained from a study of beta chain features in type 1 diabetes. General study findings and limits: Moderate yet significant TCRB CDR3 shortening was seen in Type 1 diabetes patients in all four CD4+ subsets.

Cell sorting via CD45RO/CCR7/CD25/CD127/CD95/CD27 was performed to obtain CD4+ naive, central memory, regulatory and stem cell-like memory cells. Expressed TCRB transcripts were sequenced because the entire RNA isolate underwent reverse transcription. Here immunoSEQ multiplex PCR was the method, and the copy in TCRdb shows in-frame clones only, minus some. The data show under 250,000 clones, approximately 15% seen once. This clone was detected a few times. The antigen is unknown. CDR3 length equals 20 residues. CDR1 and CDR2 from the germline V gene are GTSNPN and SVGIG (reference sequence). V was pared by 2 bases and J by 0 bases, with 26 bases between.

V and J are TRBV30 and TRBJ2-1, with D perhaps TRBD2 (5 bases). Sequencing was done on a sample of naive CD4+ T cells from blood. The sequence was obtained from a man aged 30 to 39 with type 1 diabetes. CDR3 loop: CAWSSRLGRERESSYNEQFF. As DNA, the CDR3 is TGTGCCTGGAGTTCTCGTTTAGGTCGGGAACGGGAAAGCTCCTACAATGAGCAGTTCTTC.